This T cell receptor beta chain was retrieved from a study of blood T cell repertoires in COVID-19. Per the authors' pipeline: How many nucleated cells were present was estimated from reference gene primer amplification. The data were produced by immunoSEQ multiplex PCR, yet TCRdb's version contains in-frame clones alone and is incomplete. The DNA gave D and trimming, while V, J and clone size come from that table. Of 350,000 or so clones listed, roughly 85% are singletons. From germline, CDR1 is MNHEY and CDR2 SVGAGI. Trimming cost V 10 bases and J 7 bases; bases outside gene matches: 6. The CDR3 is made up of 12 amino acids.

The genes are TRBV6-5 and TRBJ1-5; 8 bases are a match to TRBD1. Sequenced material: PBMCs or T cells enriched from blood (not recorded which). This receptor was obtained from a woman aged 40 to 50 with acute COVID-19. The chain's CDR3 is CATGQGNQPQHF. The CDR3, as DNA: TGTGCCACAGGACAGGGTAACCAGCCCCAGCATTTT.